The 8 T cell receptor beta chains below all came from one sample that was sequenced in a study of shared clonotypes between healthy human individuals. The protocol was immunoSEQ multiplex PCR, while the TCRdb copy is restricted to in-frame clones and leaves out a portion. The sample has over 2 million clones, 92% seen once. What was sequenced was naive CD4+ T cells from PBMCs. Indicated subset: CD45RA+ positively selected. Receptors originate from a man aged 18-30 years in good health. Some clones in this sample may be carry-over from other donors' samples.

This chain connects TRBV14 to TRBJ2-7, with 9 bases matching TRBD1. Germline V gene sequence: CDR1 SGHDN, CDR2 FVKESK. The CDR3 consists of 16 residues. The V segment lost 3 bases and the J segment 1 base; nucleotides outside the gene matches: 7. CDR3 loop: CASSQSPGQGSYEQYF. The DNA for the CDR3 is TGTGCCAGCAGCCAGTCCCCGGGACAGGGATCCTACGAGCAGTACTTC.

CDR3 sequence (DNA): TGTGCCAGCAGCACCGACCAGACAGGGAAGGGATCACCCCTCCACTTT. Translated, it gives CASSTDQTGKGSPLHF. This rearrangement joins TRBV2 to TRBJ1-6; 7 bases map to TRBD1. From germline, CDR1 is SNHLY and CDR2 FYNNEI. The CDR3 sequence is 16 residues long. After removal of 6 bases from V and 10 bases from J, the junction contained 15 bases not matched to a gene.

V usage is TRBV6-6 and J usage is TRBJ1-3; TRBD1 agrees at 7 bases. V gave up 10 bases and J gave up 4 bases; unmatched junction bases: 13. Germline loops: CDR1 MNHNY, CDR2 SVGAGI (reference sequence). The CDR3 has 15 amino acids. CDR3 in DNA: TGTGCCATCCAAAAAAACGACAGGGCAGGAAACACCATATATTTT. It yields the protein CAIQKNDRAGNTIYF.

J is TRBJ1-1 and V is TRBV11-1; D unresolved. Germline assignment: CDR1 SGHAT and CDR2 FQDESV (reference sequence). Trimming stripped 1 base from V and 4 bases from J, with 10 bases between. The CDR3 consists of 14 residues. The CDR3 sequence is CASSLDFVGTEAFF. The CDR3 bases are TGTGCCAGCAGCTTAGATTTCGTAGGCACTGAAGCTTTCTTT.

This chain joins TRBV27 and TRBJ2-2, with 8 bases fitting TRBD1. Germline-derived CDR1 and CDR2 are MNHEY and SMNVEV (reference sequence). The CDR3 has 17 amino acids. After removal of 4 bases from V and 5 bases from J, the junction contained 12 bases not matched to a gene. CDR3 sequence (DNA): TGTGCCAGCAGTTCACGGCCCGGACAGGGCGGAACCGGGGAGCTGTTTTTT. Translation: CASSSRPGQGGTGELFF.

This chain connects TRBV4-2 to TRBJ1-5; 7 bases fit TRBD1. The CDR3 loop spans 17 amino acids. Germline V CDR1 and CDR2: LGHNA, YNFKEQ. V trimming: 1 base; J trimming: 3 bases; junction bases outside the gene matches: 9. In DNA form, the CDR3 reads TGTGCCAGCAGCCAAGTGAGGGCAGGGGGGAACAATCAGCCCCAGCATTTT. Encoded protein: CASSQVRAGGNNQPQHF.

The chain combines TRBV5-1 with TRBJ1-1; the match to TRBD1 covers 9 bases. CDR3 length: 16 amino acids. Losses at the gene ends were 2 bases for V and 4 bases for J; bases not matched to a gene: 9. The germline CDR1 and CDR2 sequences are SGHRS and YFSETQ. The CDR3 nucleotides read TGCGCCAGCAGCTTTACAGGGGGCGGAGGTGGCACTGAAGCTTTCTTT. Protein: CASSFTGGGGGTEAFF.

This chain links TRBV6-1 with TRBJ1-5; D is undetermined. Germline CDR1 and CDR2: MNHNS and SASEGT. The V and J ends lost 4 bases and 7 bases respectively, with 11 bases between them. The CDR3 runs 13 residues. This chain's CDR3 is CASSGREEQPQHF. In DNA form, the CDR3 reads TGTGCCAGCAGTGGGAGGGAGGAGCAGCCCCAGCATTTT.